Shown below are 12 T cell receptor beta chains from a single sample sequenced in a study of response to subunit inactivated influenza vaccine. TCRdb analysed the RT-PCR reads with MiXCR anew, one entry per CDR3 protein. In the table there are about 540,000 distinct CDR3 sequences, around 25% of which are singletons. This sample also belongs to another study, concerning T cells expressing NK-cell markers. From that report: UMIs were included in TCR beta cDNA generated by 5'RACE template switching.

Source: CD4+ T cells sorted from PBMCs, taken about 12 days after vaccination. The receptors originated from a man aged 50 or older who received an inactivated influenza vaccine.

This chain uses TRBV15 with TRBJ1-2; D is unresolved. V dropped 0 bases and J dropped 8 bases, with 16 bases sitting between them. CDR3 length equals 15 residues. Germline CDR1 LNHNV, CDR2 YYDKDF (reference sequence). CDR3 sequence reads: CATSRDVGSRGGYTF. The CDR3 DNA follows: TGTGCCACCAGCAGAGATGTGGGGTCCCGGGGAGGCTACACCTTC.

This clonotype was recorded only once. The CDR3 region is CASSEAWEVNTEAFF. CDR3 sequence (DNA): TGTGCCAGCAGTGAAGCCTGGGAAGTAAACACTGAAGCTTTCTTT. This sequence joins TRBV6-1 and TRBJ1-1; D ambiguous. Between the trimmed V and J ends, which lost 0 bases and 2 bases, there was a span of 10 bases. Germline V gene sequence: CDR1 MNHNS, CDR2 SASEGT. The CDR3 consists of 15 residues.

V and J are TRBV7-2 and TRBJ1-5; no firm D call. This CDR3 has 13 amino acids. From germline, CDR1 is SGHTA and CDR2 FQGNSA. With 5 bases removed from V and 5 bases from J, the gap between germline ends came to 10 bases. The CDR3 spells CASSHRTDQPQHF. The CDR3 bases are TGTGCCAGCAGCCACCGGACGGATCAGCCCCAGCATTTT.

This chain connects TRBV15 to TRBJ2-1; a possible D gene is TRBD2 (5 bases). Trimming took off 1 base at V and 0 bases at J, with 16 bases between the two ends. The CDR3 is made up of 18 amino acids. Germline V CDR1 and CDR2: LNHNV, YYDKDF (reference sequence). As DNA, the CDR3 is TGTGCCACCAGCAGAGCCTTCTCCGGGATGAGCTCCTACAATGAGCAGTTCTTC. This translates into CATSRAFSGMSSYNEQFF.

This clonotype came up many times. The chain recombines TRBV11-2 with TRBJ2-3, with D maybe TRBD1 (6 bases). Germline CDR1 reads SGHAT; CDR2 reads FQNNGV. The germline V and J ends were trimmed by 4 bases and 1 base, with 9 bases remaining between them. There are 14 residues in the CDR3. The CDR3 reads CASSSGHRTDTQYF. The CDR3 DNA sequence: TGTGCCAGCAGCTCGGGACACCGCACAGATACGCAGTATTTT.

The sample holds a few counts of this clonotype. The chain is built from TRBV10-3 and TRBJ1-2, with D unresolved. Trimming stripped 0 bases from V and 4 bases from J, with 12 bases between. Germline V gives CDR1 ENHRY, CDR2 SYGVKD. CDR3 length: 15 residues. The CDR3 bases are TGTGCCATCAGTGAGTCGACTCGGGCGGGCTATGGCTACACCTTC. This translates into CAISESTRAGYGYTF.

V gene TRBV12-3 or TRBV12-4 combines with J gene TRBJ2-1, with D hard to call. There are 12 residues in the CDR3. V dropped 4 bases and J dropped 9 bases, with 10 bases sitting between them. The CDR3 spells CASSWGYGEQFF. The DNA for the CDR3 is TGTGCCAGCAGTTGGGGATACGGTGAGCAGTTCTTC.

This clonotype was detected only a few times. This chain connects TRBV3-1 to TRBJ2-7; D is ambiguous. CDR3 length: 11 amino acids. The germline V gene encodes CDR1 LGHDT and CDR2 YNNKEL (reference sequence). V lost 5 bases and J lost 7, with 9 bases in between. The DNA for the CDR3 is TGTGCCAGCAGCTCCCAGACGGAGCAGTACTTC. Translation gives CASSSQTEQYF.

This clonotype was seen a few times. The chain joins TRBV5-4 to TRBJ1-3; no reliable D call. Germline lookup yields CDR1 SGHNT and CDR2 YYREEE (reference sequence). This CDR3 contains 17 residues. V was cut by 4 bases and J by 0 bases, with 17 bases left in between. The CDR3 bases are TGTGCCAGCAGCCATAATCGAGACCGCCGCTCTGGAAACACCATATATTTT. The encoded protein is CASSHNRDRRSGNTIYF.

This clonotype showed up just a few times. The chain employs TRBV12-3 or TRBV12-4 and TRBJ2-4; weak D call: TRBD1 (6 bases). V was clipped by 5 bases and J by 12 bases, with 14 bases between them. This CDR3 is built from 12 residues. CDR3 sequence (DNA): TGTGCCAGCAGTACAACAGGGATAGCTCAGTACTTC. It yields the protein CASSTTGIAQYF.

The J gene is TRBJ2-1, the V gene TRBV15; possibly TRBD1 or TRBD2 for D (5 bases each). V was clipped by 6 bases and J by 0 bases, with 18 bases between them. Germline CDR1 and CDR2: LNHNV and YYDKDF (reference sequence). CDR3 length: 17 amino acids. In nucleotides, the CDR3 is TGTGCCACCAGAGCAGTGGGGTGGGGGAACTCCTACAATGAGCAGTTCTTC. As protein: CATRAVGWGNSYNEQFF.

V is TRBV10-3 and J is TRBJ1-6, with TRBD1 matching over 7 bases. The CDR3 has 15 amino acids. Germline trimming cut 4 bases from V and 8 bases from J; bases unmatched to any gene: 8. In germline, CDR1 is ENHRY, CDR2 SYGVKD. The chain's CDR3 is CAISASTGSDSPLHF. The CDR3 nucleotides are TGTGCCATCAGTGCCTCGACAGGGTCGGATTCACCCCTCCACTTT.